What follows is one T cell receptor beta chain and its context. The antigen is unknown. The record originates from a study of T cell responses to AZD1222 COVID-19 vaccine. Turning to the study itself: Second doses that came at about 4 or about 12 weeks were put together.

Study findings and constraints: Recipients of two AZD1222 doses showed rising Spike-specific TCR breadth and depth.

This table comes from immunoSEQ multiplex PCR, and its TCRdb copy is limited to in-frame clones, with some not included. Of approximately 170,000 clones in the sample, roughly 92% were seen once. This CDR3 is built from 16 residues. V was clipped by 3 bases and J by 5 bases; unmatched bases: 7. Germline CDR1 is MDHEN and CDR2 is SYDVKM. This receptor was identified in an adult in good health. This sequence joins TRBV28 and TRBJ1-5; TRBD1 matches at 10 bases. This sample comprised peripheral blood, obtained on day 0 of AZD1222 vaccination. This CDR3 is CASSFPQGQGDQPQHF. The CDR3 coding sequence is TGTGCCAGCAGTTTCCCCCAAGGACAGGGGGATCAGCCCCAGCATTTT.